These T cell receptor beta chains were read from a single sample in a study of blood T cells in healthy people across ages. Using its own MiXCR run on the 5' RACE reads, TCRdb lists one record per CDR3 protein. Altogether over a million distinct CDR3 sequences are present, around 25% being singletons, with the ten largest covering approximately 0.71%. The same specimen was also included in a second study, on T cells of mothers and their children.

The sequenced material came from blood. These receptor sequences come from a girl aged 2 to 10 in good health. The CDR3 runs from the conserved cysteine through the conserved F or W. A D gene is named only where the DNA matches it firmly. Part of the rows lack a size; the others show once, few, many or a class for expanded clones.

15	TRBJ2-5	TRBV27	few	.	TGTGCCAGCAGTCCGATTGGACTAAGCCAAGAGACCCAGTACTTC	CASSPIGLSQETQYF
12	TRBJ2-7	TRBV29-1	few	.	TGCAGCGTTGTGGTTTTCTCTAACGAGCAGTACTTC	CSVVVFSNEQYF
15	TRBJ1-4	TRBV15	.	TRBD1	TGTGCCACCAGCAGGATGACAGGGAAAGGCGAAAAACTGTTTTTT	CATSRMTGKGEKLFF
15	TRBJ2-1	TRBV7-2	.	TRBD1	TGTGCCAGCAGCCGAACCGGGACAGGAAACAATGAGCAGTTCTTC	CASSRTGTGNNEQFF
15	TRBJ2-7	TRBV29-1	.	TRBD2	TGCAGCGTTGAAAAAACGACTAGCGAAACCTACGAGCAGTACTTC	CSVEKTTSETYEQYF
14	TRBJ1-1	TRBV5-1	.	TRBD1	TGCGCCAGCAGCTTGGAACAGGGGAGGACTGAAGCTTCCTTT	CASSLEQGRTEASF
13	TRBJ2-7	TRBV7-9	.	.	TGTGCCAGCAGCCCCGTGGGGGGCCACGAGCAGTACTTC	CASSPVGGHEQYF
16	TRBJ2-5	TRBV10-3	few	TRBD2	TGTGCCATCAGTGAGTCGAGCGGGGGCTTCCAAGAGACCCAGTACTTC	CAISESSGGFQETQYF
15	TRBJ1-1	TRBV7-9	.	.	TGTGCCAGCAGCCCCGGAGGTTTTATGAACACTGAAGCTTTCTTT	CASSPGGFMNTEAFF
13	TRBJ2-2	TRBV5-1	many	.	TGTGCCAGCAGCTTAGTGGAAGCCGGGGAGCTGTTTTTT	CASSLVEAGELFF
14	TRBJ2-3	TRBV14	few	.	TGTGCCAGCAGCCAAGATTCGCTTGGGGATACGCAGTATTTT	CASSQDSLGDTQYF
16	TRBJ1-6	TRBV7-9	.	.	TGTGCCAGCAAAAACAGCATTAGCTCCTATAATTCACCCCTCCACTTT	CASKNSISSYNSPLHF
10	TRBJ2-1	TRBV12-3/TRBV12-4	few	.	TGTGCCAGCACGTACAATGAGCAGTTCTTC	CASTYNEQFF
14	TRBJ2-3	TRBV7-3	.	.	TGTGCCAGCAGCTACGTGGGAGCCGAAGATACGCAGTATTTT	CASSYVGAEDTQYF
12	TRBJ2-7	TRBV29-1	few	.	TGCAGCGTTCGCAATCAGGGTTACGAGCAGTACTTC	CSVRNQGYEQYF
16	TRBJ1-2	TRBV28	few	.	TGTGCCAGCAGTCTGAATCTCCGGGGCCTGAGCGGTGGCTACACCTTC	CASSLNLRGLSGGYTF
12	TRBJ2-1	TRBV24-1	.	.	TGTGCCACCAGTGATTTGTTCAATGAGCAGTTCTTC	CATSDLFNEQFF
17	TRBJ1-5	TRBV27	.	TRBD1	TGTGCCAGCAGTTTTACAGGGGCCAGTAATAGCAATCAGCCCCAGCATTTT	CASSFTGASNSNQPQHF
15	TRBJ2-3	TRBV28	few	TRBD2	TGTGCCAGCAGTACCGCGGGGGAAGGCACAGATACGCAGTATTTT	CASSTAGEGTDTQYF
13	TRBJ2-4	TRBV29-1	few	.	TGCAGCGTTGTAGGCCAGTCAAAAAACATTCAGTACTTC	CSVVGQSKNIQYF
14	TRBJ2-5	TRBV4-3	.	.	TGCGCCAGCGGGGGGGCCTTTGGAAGCGAGACCCAGTACTTC	CASGGAFGSETQYF
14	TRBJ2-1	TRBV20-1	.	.	TGCAGTGCGCTTACAGGGGACTTGTACAATGAGCAGTTCTTC	CSALTGDLYNEQFF
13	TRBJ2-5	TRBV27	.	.	TGTGCCAGCAGTTTCGAGGGGCCGGAGACCCAGTACTTC	CASSFEGPETQYF
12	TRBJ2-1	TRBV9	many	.	TGTGCCAGCAGCGTCGGGGACAATGAGCAGTTCTTC	CASSVGDNEQFF
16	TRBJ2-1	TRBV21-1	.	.	TGTGCCAGCAGAATTTCCAGCGGGTCTGCCAGCGATGAGCAGTTCTTC	CASRISSGSASDEQFF
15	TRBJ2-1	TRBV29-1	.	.	TGCAGCGTTGAACTAACAGGGACCCCGTACAATGAGCAGTTCTTC	CSVELTGTPYNEQFF